The rows below give T cell receptor beta chains drawn from one sample of a study of T cell changes during pregnancy in multiple sclerosis. Assay: immunoSEQ multiplex PCR; the TCRdb copy retains only in-frame clones and omits some. The table has 57,000 or so clones, roughly 87% seen once. The sample in question was peripheral blood, obtained in the third trimester of pregnancy. These receptors came from a female donor in good health, enrolled as a control in a pregnancy study. Both conserved end residues are part of each CDR3. D genes are given only for firm matches. Some rows mark clone size as missing; the rest say once, few, many or name a class of expanded clone.

abundance: -; j_gene: TRBJ1-1; v_gene: TRBV7-6; d_gene: TRBD1; CDR3nt: TGTGCCAGCAGCTTCGGCGAACAGGGGAGAGGGACTGAAGCTTTCTTT; CDR3aa: CASSFGEQGRGTEAFF
abundance: -; j_gene: TRBJ1-4; v_gene: TRBV19; d_gene: TRBD1; CDR3nt: TGTGCCAGTAGTATACAGGGGGATGGGCCCGATGAAAAACTGTTTTTT; CDR3aa: CASSIQGDGPDEKLFF
abundance: -; j_gene: TRBJ1-1; v_gene: TRBV5-1; d_gene: -; CDR3nt: TGCGCCAGCAGCTTATGGTTAGTGGGGAGCCCTGAAGCTTTCTTT; CDR3aa: CASSLWLVGSPEAFF
abundance: -; j_gene: TRBJ2-1; v_gene: TRBV4-3; d_gene: TRBD2; CDR3nt: TGCGCCAGCAGCCAAGTCCCCCCGGGAGCGGGGGGCGGCAATGAGCAGTTCTTC; CDR3aa: CASSQVPPGAGGGNEQFF
abundance: -; j_gene: TRBJ2-1; v_gene: TRBV5-1; d_gene: -; CDR3nt: TGCGCCAGCAGCGAGCAGGGAGGTCCCTACAATGAGCAGTTCTTC; CDR3aa: CASSEQGGPYNEQFF
abundance: -; j_gene: TRBJ2-5; v_gene: TRBV28; d_gene: -; CDR3nt: TGTGCCAGCAGTTTTCTCGCCGGCACCGGGGAGACCCAGTACTTC; CDR3aa: CASSFLAGTGETQYF
abundance: -; j_gene: TRBJ2-1; v_gene: TRBV5-1; d_gene: TRBD2; CDR3nt: TGCGCCAGCAGCCGTGACTCGGGGGGTAGCAATGAGCAGTTCTTC; CDR3aa: CASSRDSGGSNEQFF
abundance: -; j_gene: TRBJ1-5; v_gene: TRBV19; d_gene: TRBD1; CDR3nt: TGTGCCAGTAGCCCTCGGACAGGGGGCTCGGATCAGCCCCAGCATTTT; CDR3aa: CASSPRTGGSDQPQHF
abundance: -; j_gene: TRBJ1-1; v_gene: TRBV14; d_gene: -; CDR3nt: TGTGCCAGCAGCCAAAAGGGCTTATGGGGCGACACTGAAGCTTTCTTT; CDR3aa: CASSQKGLWGDTEAFF
abundance: -; j_gene: TRBJ2-7; v_gene: TRBV7-6; d_gene: -; CDR3nt: TGTGCCAGCAGCGGGGGGACAAGCGGGATATACGAGCAGTACTTC; CDR3aa: CASSGGTSGIYEQYF
abundance: once; j_gene: TRBJ2-5; v_gene: TRBV4-2; d_gene: TRBD2; CDR3nt: TGTGCCAGCAGTGGACTAGCGGGAGTTGAGACCCAGTACTTC; CDR3aa: CASSGLAGVETQYF
abundance: -; j_gene: TRBJ1-5; v_gene: TRBV6-1; d_gene: -; CDR3nt: TGTGCCAGCAGTGAGAGGGGGTACAATCAGCCCCAGCATTTT; CDR3aa: CASSERGYNQPQHF
abundance: -; j_gene: TRBJ2-7; v_gene: TRBV29-1; d_gene: -; CDR3nt: TGCAGCGTTGAACAGGGGGGCTACGAGCAGTACTTC; CDR3aa: CSVEQGGYEQYF
abundance: -; j_gene: TRBJ2-7; v_gene: TRBV18; d_gene: TRBD2; CDR3nt: TGTGCCAGCTCACCACCGAATCGACAGCGGGGAAACTACGAGCAGTACTTC; CDR3aa: CASSPPNRQRGNYEQYF
abundance: -; j_gene: TRBJ1-2; v_gene: TRBV9; d_gene: -; CDR3nt: TGTGCCAGCAGCTTTTTTAGGGGGGGCTGGTATGGCTACACCTTC; CDR3aa: CASSFFRGGWYGYTF
abundance: once; j_gene: TRBJ2-1; v_gene: TRBV18; d_gene: -; CDR3nt: TGTGCCAGCTCACCGGGAGGAGGTCTGAACAATGAGCAGTTCTTC; CDR3aa: CASSPGGGLNNEQFF
abundance: -; j_gene: TRBJ1-1; v_gene: TRBV7-9; d_gene: -; CDR3nt: TGTGCCAGCAACCCGACAGGTGGGAACACTGAAGCTTTCTTT; CDR3aa: CASNPTGGNTEAFF
abundance: -; j_gene: TRBJ2-3; v_gene: TRBV7-6; d_gene: TRBD2; CDR3nt: TGTGCCAGCAGCTTATCCAGCCCGCTAGCGGGGGGACACACAGATACGCAGTATTTT; CDR3aa: CASSLSSPLAGGHTDTQYF
abundance: -; j_gene: TRBJ2-5; v_gene: TRBV6-5; d_gene: TRBD1; CDR3nt: TGTGCCAGCAGTTATAGACAGGGGGGAGAGACCCAGTACTTC; CDR3aa: CASSYRQGGETQYF
abundance: -; j_gene: TRBJ2-7; v_gene: TRBV27; d_gene: TRBD1; CDR3nt: TGTGCCAGCTCGGTCAGGGGGCTCGGCTACGAGCAGTACTTC; CDR3aa: CASSVRGLGYEQYF
abundance: -; j_gene: TRBJ2-3; v_gene: TRBV19; d_gene: -; CDR3nt: TGTGCCAGTAGTATAGGCCTGGGGGCAGTTGGAGATACGCAGTATTTT; CDR3aa: CASSIGLGAVGDTQYF
abundance: -; j_gene: TRBJ2-7; v_gene: TRBV5-1; d_gene: -; CDR3nt: TGCGCCAGCAGCTTGGGGACTATATCCTACGAGCAGTACTTC; CDR3aa: CASSLGTISYEQYF
abundance: -; j_gene: TRBJ2-4; v_gene: TRBV9; d_gene: TRBD2; CDR3nt: TGTGCCAGCAGCGTTCAGGCTAGCGGGGGCGCTGGGAACATTCAGTACTTC; CDR3aa: CASSVQASGGAGNIQYF
abundance: once; j_gene: TRBJ2-1; v_gene: TRBV5-8; d_gene: TRBD1; CDR3nt: TGTGCCAGCAGCTTTCCTCCGGGACAGGCTGGACGTACGCGAGAGCAGTTCTTC; CDR3aa: CASSFPPGQAGRTREQFF
abundance: -; j_gene: TRBJ2-3; v_gene: TRBV4-2; d_gene: TRBD2; CDR3nt: TGTGCCAGCAGCCCTCAACTAGCGGGAGCCACAGATACGCAGTATTTT; CDR3aa: CASSPQLAGATDTQYF
abundance: once; j_gene: TRBJ2-1; v_gene: TRBV18; d_gene: TRBD2; CDR3nt: TGTGCCAGCTCACCACTTCCGCGGGGGAGCTCCTACAATGAGCAGTTCTTC; CDR3aa: CASSPLPRGSSYNEQFF
abundance: -; j_gene: TRBJ2-1; v_gene: TRBV5-1; d_gene: TRBD2; CDR3nt: TGCGCCAGCAGCTGGGGGGGTCCCGGGAGCTCCTACAATGAGCAGTTCTTC; CDR3aa: CASSWGGPGSSYNEQFF
abundance: -; j_gene: TRBJ1-1; v_gene: TRBV14; d_gene: -; CDR3nt: TGTGCCAGCAGCCAGGACCCAGGAGGCACTGAAGCTTTCTTT; CDR3aa: CASSQDPGGTEAFF
abundance: -; j_gene: TRBJ2-3; v_gene: TRBV7-9; d_gene: TRBD2; CDR3nt: TGTGCCAGCAGCTTCGGCCTAGCGGGGCCTGGTGAGGATACGCAGTATTTT; CDR3aa: CASSFGLAGPGEDTQYF
abundance: once; j_gene: TRBJ2-6; v_gene: TRBV5-1; d_gene: TRBD1; CDR3nt: TGCGCCAGCAGCTTGGACAGGGGGCCTGGGGCCAACGTCCTGACTTTC; CDR3aa: CASSLDRGPGANVLTF
abundance: -; j_gene: TRBJ2-3; v_gene: TRBV5-6; d_gene: TRBD2; CDR3nt: TGTGCCAGCAGCCAGGGGACTAGTGCGAGCACAGATACGCAGTATTTT; CDR3aa: CASSQGTSASTDTQYF
abundance: many; j_gene: TRBJ1-2; v_gene: TRBV6-6; d_gene: -; CDR3nt: TGTGCCAGCAGCTGGGGGGTGACAGCTGATGGCTACACCTTC; CDR3aa: CASSWGVTADGYTF
abundance: -; j_gene: TRBJ2-1; v_gene: TRBV10-3; d_gene: TRBD2; CDR3nt: TGTGCCATCCGGGGGGTGGGTGAGCAGTTCTTC; CDR3aa: CAIRGVGEQFF
abundance: -; j_gene: TRBJ2-1; v_gene: TRBV5-6; d_gene: -; CDR3nt: TGTGCCAGCAGCTTGGACGAGGGCCGGGAGCAGTTCTTC; CDR3aa: CASSLDEGREQFF
abundance: -; j_gene: TRBJ1-2; v_gene: TRBV25-1; d_gene: TRBD1; CDR3nt: TGTGCCAGCGCAAGCCTCCGGGACAGCAATTTCTATGGCTACACCTTC; CDR3aa: CASASLRDSNFYGYTF
abundance: -; j_gene: TRBJ1-5; v_gene: TRBV19; d_gene: TRBD1; CDR3nt: TGTGCCAGTAGTATTGATGGGGAAGGACAGGGGACCGCTCGGAGCAATCAGCCCCAGCATTTT; CDR3aa: CASSIDGEGQGTARSNQPQHF
abundance: -; j_gene: TRBJ2-3; v_gene: TRBV19; d_gene: TRBD2; CDR3nt: TGTGCCAGTAGTATAGGGCTGGCGGGAGGGCCTCGGGATACGCAGTATTTT; CDR3aa: CASSIGLAGGPRDTQYF
abundance: once; j_gene: TRBJ1-1; v_gene: TRBV30; d_gene: TRBD1; CDR3nt: TGTGCCTGGAGCGACTACAGGGGTAGCACTGAAGCTTTCTTT; CDR3aa: CAWSDYRGSTEAFF
abundance: -; j_gene: TRBJ1-5; v_gene: TRBV10-3; d_gene: TRBD1; CDR3nt: TGTGCCATCAGTGATGGGACAGTAGGGCAGCCCCAGCATTTT; CDR3aa: CAISDGTVGQPQHF
abundance: -; j_gene: TRBJ1-4; v_gene: TRBV27; d_gene: -; CDR3nt: TGTGCCAGCAGTTTAGGAGGGTTCGGCGAAAAACTGTTTTTT; CDR3aa: CASSLGGFGEKLFF
abundance: -; j_gene: TRBJ2-2; v_gene: TRBV10-2; d_gene: -; CDR3nt: TGCGCCAGCAGGGGCGGGTTCACTAACACCGGGGAGCTGTTTTTT; CDR3aa: CASRGGFTNTGELFF
abundance: -; j_gene: TRBJ2-1; v_gene: TRBV7-2; d_gene: -; CDR3nt: TGTGCCAGCAGCTTAGAGGGAGGCCCCGGGCATGAGCAGTTCTTC; CDR3aa: CASSLEGGPGHEQFF
abundance: -; j_gene: TRBJ2-1; v_gene: TRBV2; d_gene: -; CDR3nt: TGTGCCAGCAGTGCTGCGACAGAAGTATACAATGAGCAGTTCTTC; CDR3aa: CASSAATEVYNEQFF